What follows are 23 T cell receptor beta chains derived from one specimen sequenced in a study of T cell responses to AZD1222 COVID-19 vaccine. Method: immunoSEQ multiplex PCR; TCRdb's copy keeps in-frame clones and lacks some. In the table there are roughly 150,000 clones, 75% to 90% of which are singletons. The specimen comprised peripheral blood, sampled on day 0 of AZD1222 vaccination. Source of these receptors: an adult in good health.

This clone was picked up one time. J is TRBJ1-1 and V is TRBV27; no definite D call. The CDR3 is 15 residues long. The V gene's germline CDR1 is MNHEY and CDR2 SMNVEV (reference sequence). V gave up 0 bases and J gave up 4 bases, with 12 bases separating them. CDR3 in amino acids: CASSLSDGFGTEAFF. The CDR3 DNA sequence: TGTGCCAGCAGTTTATCTGACGGGTTTGGCACTGAAGCTTTCTTT.

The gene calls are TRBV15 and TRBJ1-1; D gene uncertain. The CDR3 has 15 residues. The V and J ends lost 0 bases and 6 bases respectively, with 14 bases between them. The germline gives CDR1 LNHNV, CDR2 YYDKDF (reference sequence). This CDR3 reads CATSRDLGGGAEAFF. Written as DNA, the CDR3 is TGTGCCACCAGCAGAGATCTAGGTGGCGGGGCTGAAGCTTTCTTT.

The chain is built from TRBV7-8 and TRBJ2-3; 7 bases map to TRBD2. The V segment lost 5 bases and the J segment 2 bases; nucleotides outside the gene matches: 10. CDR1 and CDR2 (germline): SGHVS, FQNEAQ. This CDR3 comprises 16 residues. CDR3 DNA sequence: TGTGCCAGCAGCCCCCGCGTGGGGGGGGACACAGATACGCAGTATTTT. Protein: CASSPRVGGDTDTQYF.

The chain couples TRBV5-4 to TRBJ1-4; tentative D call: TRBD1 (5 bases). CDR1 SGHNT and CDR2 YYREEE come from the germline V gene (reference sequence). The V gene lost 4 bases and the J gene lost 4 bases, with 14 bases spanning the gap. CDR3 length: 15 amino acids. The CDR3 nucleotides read TGTGCCAGCAGCGAATTTGGGGCTTTTAATGAAAAACTGTTTTTT. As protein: CASSEFGAFNEKLFF.

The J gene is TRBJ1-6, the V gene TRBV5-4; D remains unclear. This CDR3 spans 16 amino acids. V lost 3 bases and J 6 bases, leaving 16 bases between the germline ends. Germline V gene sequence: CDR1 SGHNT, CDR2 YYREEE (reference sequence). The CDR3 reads CASSSPPAGANSPLHF. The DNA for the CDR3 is TGTGCCAGCAGCTCCCCCCCGGCAGGTGCTAATTCACCCCTCCACTTT.

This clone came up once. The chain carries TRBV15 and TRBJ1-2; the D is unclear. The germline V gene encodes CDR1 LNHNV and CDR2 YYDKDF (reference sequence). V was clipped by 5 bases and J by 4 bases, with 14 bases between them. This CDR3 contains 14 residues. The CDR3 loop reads CATSGGTALYGYTF. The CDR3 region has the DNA TGTGCCACCAGCGGAGGCACCGCACTCTATGGCTACACCTTC.

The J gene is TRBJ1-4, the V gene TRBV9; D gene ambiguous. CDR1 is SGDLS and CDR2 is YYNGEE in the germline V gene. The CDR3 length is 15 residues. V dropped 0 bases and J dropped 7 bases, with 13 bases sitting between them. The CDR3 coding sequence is TGTGCCAGCAGCGTAGACCCTAGGCCCGGTGAAAAACTGTTTTTT. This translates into CASSVDPRPGEKLFF.

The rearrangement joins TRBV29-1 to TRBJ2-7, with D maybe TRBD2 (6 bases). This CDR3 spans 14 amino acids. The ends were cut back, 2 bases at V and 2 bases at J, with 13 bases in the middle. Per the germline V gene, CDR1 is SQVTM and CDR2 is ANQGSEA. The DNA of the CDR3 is TGCAGCGTTGAATACTCAGGGAGGACCTACGAGCAGTACTTC. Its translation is CSVEYSGRTYEQYF.

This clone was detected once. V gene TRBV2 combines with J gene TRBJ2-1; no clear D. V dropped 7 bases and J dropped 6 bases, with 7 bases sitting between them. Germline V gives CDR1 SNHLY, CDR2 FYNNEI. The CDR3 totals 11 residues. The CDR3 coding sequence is TGTGCCAGCATCCGTGGCAATGAGCAGTTCTTC. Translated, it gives CASIRGNEQFF.

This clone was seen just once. CDR3 coding DNA: TGTGCCAGCAGCTTGGAATACGAGCAGTACTTC. Its protein product is CASSLEYEQYF. The rearrangement joins TRBV5-4 to TRBJ2-7; D is unclear. CDR3 size: 11 residues. Trimming left V 0 bases short and J 4 bases short, with 2 bases between. Germline values: CDR1 SGHNT, CDR2 YYREEE (reference sequence).

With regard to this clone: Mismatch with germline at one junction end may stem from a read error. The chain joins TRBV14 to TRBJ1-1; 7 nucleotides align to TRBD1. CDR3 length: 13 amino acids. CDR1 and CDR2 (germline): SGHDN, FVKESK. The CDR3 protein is CASSPSRQGGSSF. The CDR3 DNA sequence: TGTGCCAGCAGCCCATCCCGGCAGGGGGGGTCGTCGTTT.

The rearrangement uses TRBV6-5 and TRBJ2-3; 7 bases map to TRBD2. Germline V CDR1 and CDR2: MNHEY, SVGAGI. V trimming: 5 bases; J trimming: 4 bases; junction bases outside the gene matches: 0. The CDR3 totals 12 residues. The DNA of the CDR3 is TGTGCCAGCAGTCGGGAGGCAGATACGCAGTATTTT. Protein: CASSREADTQYF.

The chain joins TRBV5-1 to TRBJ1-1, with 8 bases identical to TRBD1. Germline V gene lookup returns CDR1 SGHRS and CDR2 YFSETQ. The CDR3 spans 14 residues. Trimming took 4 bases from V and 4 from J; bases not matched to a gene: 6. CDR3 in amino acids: CASSGTTGGTEAFF. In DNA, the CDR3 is TGCGCCAGCAGCGGAACCACAGGGGGCACTGAAGCTTTCTTT.

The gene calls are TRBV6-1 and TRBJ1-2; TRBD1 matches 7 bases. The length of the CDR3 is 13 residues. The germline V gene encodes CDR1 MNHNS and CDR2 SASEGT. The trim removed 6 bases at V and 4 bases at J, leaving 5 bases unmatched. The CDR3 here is CASSIDRVYGYTF. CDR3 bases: TGTGCCAGCAGCATTGACAGGGTCTATGGCTACACCTTC.

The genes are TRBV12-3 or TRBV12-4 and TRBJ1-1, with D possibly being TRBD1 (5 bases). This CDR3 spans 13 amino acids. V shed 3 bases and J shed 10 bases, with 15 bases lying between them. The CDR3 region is CASSLVQGLGAFF. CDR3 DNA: TGTGCCAGCAGTTTGGTTCAGGGACTAGGAGCTTTCTTT.

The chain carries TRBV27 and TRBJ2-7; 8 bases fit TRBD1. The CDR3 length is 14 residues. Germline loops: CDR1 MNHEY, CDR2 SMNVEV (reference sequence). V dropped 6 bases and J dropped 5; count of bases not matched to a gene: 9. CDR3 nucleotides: TGTGCCAGCAGAACCTCCGGGACAGGTAACGAGCAGTACTTC. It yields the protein CASRTSGTGNEQYF.

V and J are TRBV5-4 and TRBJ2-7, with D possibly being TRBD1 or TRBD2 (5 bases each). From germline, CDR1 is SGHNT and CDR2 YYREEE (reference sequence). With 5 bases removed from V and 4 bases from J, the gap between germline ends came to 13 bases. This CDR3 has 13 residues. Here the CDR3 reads CASSRGAEYEQYV. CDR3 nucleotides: TGTGCCAGCAGTCGAGGGGCGGAGTACGAGCAGTACGTC.

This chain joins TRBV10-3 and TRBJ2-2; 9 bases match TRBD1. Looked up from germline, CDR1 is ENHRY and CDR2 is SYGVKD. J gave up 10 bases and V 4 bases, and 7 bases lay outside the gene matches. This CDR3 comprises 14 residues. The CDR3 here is CAISADRGGEELFF. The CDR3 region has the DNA TGTGCCATCAGTGCGGACAGGGGAGGGGAGGAGCTGTTTTTT.

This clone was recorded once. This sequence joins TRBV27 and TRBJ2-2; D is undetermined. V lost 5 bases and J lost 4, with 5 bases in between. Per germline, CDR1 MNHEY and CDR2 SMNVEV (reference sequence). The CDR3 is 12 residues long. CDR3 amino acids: CASSLGTGELFF. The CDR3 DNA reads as TGTGCCAGCAGTCTAGGCACCGGGGAGCTGTTTTTT.

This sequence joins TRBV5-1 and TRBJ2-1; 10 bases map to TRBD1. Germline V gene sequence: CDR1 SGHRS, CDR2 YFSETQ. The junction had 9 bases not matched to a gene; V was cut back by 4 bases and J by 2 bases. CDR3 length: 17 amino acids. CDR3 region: CASSPRQGARAYNEQFF. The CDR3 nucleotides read TGCGCCAGCAGCCCGAGACAGGGGGCAAGGGCCTACAATGAGCAGTTCTTC. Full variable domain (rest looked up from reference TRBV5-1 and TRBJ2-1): KAGVTQTPRYLIKTRGQQVTLSCSPISGHRSVSWYQQTPGQGLQFLFEYFSETQRNKGNFPGRFSGRQFSNSRSEMNVSTLELGDSALYLCASSPRQGARAYNEQFFGPGTRLTVL.

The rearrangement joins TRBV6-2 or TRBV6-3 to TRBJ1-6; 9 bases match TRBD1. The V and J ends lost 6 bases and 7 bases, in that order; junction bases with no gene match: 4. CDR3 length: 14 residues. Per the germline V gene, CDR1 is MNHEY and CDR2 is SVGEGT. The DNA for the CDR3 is TGTGCCAGCAGCCTCGGACAGGGGAATTCACCCCTCCACTTT. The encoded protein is CASSLGQGNSPLHF.

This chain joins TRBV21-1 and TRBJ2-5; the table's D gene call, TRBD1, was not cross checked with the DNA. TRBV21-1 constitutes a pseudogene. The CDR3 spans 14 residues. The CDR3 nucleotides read TGTGCCAGCAGCACGGACAGGGAAGGGGAGACCCAGTACTTC. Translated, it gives CASSTDREGETQYF.

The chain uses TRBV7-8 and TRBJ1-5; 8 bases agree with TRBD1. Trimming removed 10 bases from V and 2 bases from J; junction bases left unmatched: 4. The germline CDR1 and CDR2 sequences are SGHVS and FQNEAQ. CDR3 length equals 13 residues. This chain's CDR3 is CATGQGGNQPQHF. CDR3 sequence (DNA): TGTGCCACCGGACAGGGCGGCAATCAGCCCCAGCATTTT.